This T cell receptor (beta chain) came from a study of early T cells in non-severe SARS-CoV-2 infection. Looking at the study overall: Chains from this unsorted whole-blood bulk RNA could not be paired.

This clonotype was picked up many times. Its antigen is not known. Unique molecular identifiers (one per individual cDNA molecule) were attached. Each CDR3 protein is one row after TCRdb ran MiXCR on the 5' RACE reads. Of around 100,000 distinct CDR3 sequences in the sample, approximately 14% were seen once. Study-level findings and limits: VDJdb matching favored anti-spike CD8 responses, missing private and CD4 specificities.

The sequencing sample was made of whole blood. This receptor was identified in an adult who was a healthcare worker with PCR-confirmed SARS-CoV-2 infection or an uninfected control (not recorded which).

This chain's CDR3 is CASSQGGYYGYTF. DNA of the CDR3: TGTGCCAGCAGCCAAGGAGGGTACTATGGCTACACCTTC. The gene calls are TRBV14 and TRBJ1-2; D remains ambiguous. Trimming removed 1 base from V and 3 bases from J, with 6 bases in between. The CDR3 has 13 amino acids. Germline values: CDR1 SGHDN, CDR2 FVKESK.